The clone carrying this TCR beta chain was seen a single time. 5'RACE template switching added a universal primer site and UMIs to TCR cDNA. TCRdb re-derived calls from the 5' RACE reads in MiXCR, one entry per CDR3 protein. The sample lists 300,000 to 450,000 distinct CDR3 sequences; around 6.4% were seen once. The entry originates in a study of T cells after yellow fever vaccination. Trimming left V 0 bases short and J 1 base short, with 10 bases between. This CDR3 spans 15 amino acids. CDR1 is DFQATT, CDR2 SNEGSKA, per germline (reference sequence). Sequencing was performed on PBMCs, taken 5 days after the yellow fever booster vaccination. The receptor was derived from a young man who received the YFV17D yellow fever vaccine. The chain links TRBV20-1 to TRBJ1-3; no reliable D call. CDR3 sequence (DNA): TGCAGTGCTAGAGATGTCAGGTCGTCTGGAAACACCATATATTTT. As protein: CSARDVRSSGNTIYF.